Each of the 13 T cell receptor beta chains below was sequenced from the same sample in a study of T cells in Graves' hyperthyroidism and ophthalmopathy. Using RNA transcripts as the source, TCR beta CDR3 regions were amplified. HTBI primers were employed in a first-round RT-PCR of the TCR CDR3. TCRdb re-called the multiplex PCR reads with MiXCR, one entry per CDR3 protein. The top ten clones hold 5.5% to 7.5% of a sample with a few hundred thousand distinct CDR3 sequences, about 15% of them seen once. Sequenced sample: blood. The source is a woman between 25 and 40 years old with Graves' hyperthyroidism that later progressed to Graves' ophthalmopathy.

J is TRBJ2-4 and V is TRBV11-2, with D hard to call. Germline-derived CDR1 and CDR2 are SGHAT and FQNNGV. V lost 5 bases and J 2 bases, leaving 16 bases between the germline ends. The CDR3 is 16 residues long. CDR3 sequence (DNA): TGTGCCAGCAGCCATGACACGCTGCTGACCAAAAACATTCAGTACTTC. This encodes CASSHDTLLTKNIQYF.

In the case of this clonotype: A clone one base away is much larger, so this may be a read error. This rearrangement joins TRBV12-3 or TRBV12-4 to TRBJ1-6, with D uncertain. The CDR3 totals 14 residues. Here the CDR3 reads CACSLRQASSPLHF. Written as DNA, the CDR3 is TGTGCCTGCAGTTTACGGCAGGCTAGTTCACCCCTCCACTTT.

Only a few counts were recorded for this clonotype. The chain carries TRBV20-1 and TRBJ2-7, with 7 bases identical to TRBD2. V was clipped by 3 bases and J by 3 bases; unmatched bases: 5. CDR1 is DFQATT, CDR2 SNEGSKA, per germline (reference sequence). The CDR3 loop spans 13 amino acids. The CDR3 protein is CSASYGLVYEQYF. The CDR3 DNA follows: TGCAGTGCTAGCTATGGACTAGTCTACGAGCAGTACTTC.

At least ten counts were recorded for this clonotype. The rearrangement joins TRBV20-1 to TRBJ2-1; TRBD2 aligns across 13 bases. J lost 7 bases, V lost 5 bases, and 5 bases had no gene match. CDR3 length: 14 amino acids. Germline loops: CDR1 DFQATT, CDR2 SNEGSKA (reference sequence). DNA of the CDR3: TGCAGTGCTGGTCTGACTAGCGGGGGGAATGAGCAGTTCTTC. Translated: CSAGLTSGGNEQFF.

This clonotype appeared many times. The chain links TRBV6-1 to TRBJ1-5; 9 nucleotides agree with TRBD1. V shed 3 bases, J shed 5 bases, and the junction held 5 bases outside the gene matches. Per the germline V gene, CDR1 is MNHNS and CDR2 is SASEGT. This CDR3 comprises 15 residues. The CDR3 protein is CASSERDREYQPQHF. The CDR3 bases are TGTGCCAGCAGTGAGAGGGACAGGGAATATCAGCCCCAGCATTTT.

This clonotype came up many times. This chain joins TRBV6-2 or TRBV6-3 and TRBJ2-1; 8 nucleotides agree with TRBD2. Germline-derived CDR1 and CDR2 are MNHEY and SVGEGT. Germline trimming cut 0 bases from V and 4 bases from J; bases unmatched to any gene: 11. This CDR3 region has 18 residues. CDR3 in DNA: TGTGCCAGCAGTTACTCCCCCCCCTTTAGCGGGGCTTACAATGAGCAGTTCTTC. It specifies CASSYSPPFSGAYNEQFF.

This clonotype was found a few times. V is TRBV25-1 and J is TRBJ2-7; D unresolved. V lost 3 bases, J lost 4 bases, and 13 bases lay in between. Germline V CDR1 and CDR2: MGHDK, SYGVNS. CDR3 length equals 14 residues. The CDR3 here is CASSESTKPYEQYF. Here the CDR3 DNA reads TGTGCCAGCAGTGAGAGCACAAAACCTTACGAGCAGTACTTC.

This clonotype was found a few times. The chain links TRBV7-9 to TRBJ2-1; D is uncertain. This CDR3 is built from 15 residues. Looked up from germline, CDR1 is SEHNR and CDR2 is FQNEAQ (reference sequence). Trimming left V 1 base short and J 2 bases short, with 9 bases between. CDR3 sequence reads: CASSLGAPPYNEQFF. CDR3 bases: TGTGCCAGCAGCTTAGGAGCACCTCCCTACAATGAGCAGTTCTTC.

This clonotype was found many times. This rearrangement joins TRBV29-1 to TRBJ2-7, with D possibly called TRBD1 or TRBD2 (6 bases each). The CDR3 is 14 amino acids. Trimming cost V 4 bases and J 5 bases, with 18 bases left between them. Germline V lookup: CDR1 SQVTM, CDR2 ANQGSEA. CDR3 in DNA: TGCAGCGTTGGATCCAGGGGAGGATTAAACGAGCAGTACTTC. It codes for CSVGSRGGLNEQYF.

The table lists this clonotype with many counts. The chain carries TRBV19 and TRBJ1-2; TRBD1 matches at 9 bases. V trimming: 6 bases; J trimming: 8 bases; junction bases outside the gene matches: 7. Germline V gene sequence: CDR1 LNHDA, CDR2 SQIVND (reference sequence). The CDR3 is 13 amino acids. The CDR3 DNA follows: TGTGCCAGTAGAACAACAGGGGGCCAAGGCTACACCTTC. It codes for CASRTTGGQGYTF.

V gene TRBV11-2 combines with J gene TRBJ2-1; D gene unclear. V dropped 0 bases and J dropped 4 bases, with 4 bases sitting between them. This CDR3 is 13 amino acids long. Germline lookup yields CDR1 SGHAT and CDR2 FQNNGV. Written as DNA, the CDR3 is TGTGCCAGCAGCTTAGACCAGTACAATGAGCAGTTCTTC. Its protein is CASSLDQYNEQFF.

This clonotype was counted only a few times. The chain joins TRBV7-9 to TRBJ1-6; 8 bases align to TRBD1. CDR3 length: 15 residues. Losses at the gene ends were 2 bases for V and 10 bases for J; bases not matched to a gene: 7. In germline, CDR1 is SEHNR, CDR2 FQNEAQ (reference sequence). CDR3 amino acids: CASSLPGQGGSPLHF. Here the CDR3 DNA reads TGTGCCAGCAGCTTACCCGGACAGGGAGGCTCACCCCTCCACTTT.

This clonotype was recorded many times. V usage is TRBV6-1 and J usage is TRBJ1-5, with D perhaps matching TRBD1 (6 bases). CDR3 length: 14 amino acids. Trimming cost V 0 bases and J 7 bases, with 10 bases left between them. The V gene's germline CDR1 is MNHNS and CDR2 SASEGT. CDR3 region: CASSEAGGTQPQHF. The CDR3 coding sequence is TGTGCCAGCAGTGAAGCAGGGGGTACCCAGCCCCAGCATTTT.